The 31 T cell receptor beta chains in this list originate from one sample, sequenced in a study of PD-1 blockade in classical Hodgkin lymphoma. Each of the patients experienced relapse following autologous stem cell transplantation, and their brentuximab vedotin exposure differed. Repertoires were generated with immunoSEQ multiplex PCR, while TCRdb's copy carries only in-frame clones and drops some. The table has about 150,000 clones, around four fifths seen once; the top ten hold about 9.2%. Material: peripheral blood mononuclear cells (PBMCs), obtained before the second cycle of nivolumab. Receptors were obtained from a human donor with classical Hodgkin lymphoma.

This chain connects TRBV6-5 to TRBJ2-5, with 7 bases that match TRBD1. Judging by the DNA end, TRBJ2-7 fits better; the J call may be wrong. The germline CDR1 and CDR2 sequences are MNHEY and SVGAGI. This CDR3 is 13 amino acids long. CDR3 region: CASSYRQGAEQYF. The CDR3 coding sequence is TGTGCCAGCAGTTACAGACAGGGTGCCGAGCAGTACTTC.

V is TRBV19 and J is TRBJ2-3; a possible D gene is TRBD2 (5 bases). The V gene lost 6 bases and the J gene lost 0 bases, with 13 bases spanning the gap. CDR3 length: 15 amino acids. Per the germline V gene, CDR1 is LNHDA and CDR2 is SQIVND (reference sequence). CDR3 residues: CASSLGRGSTDTQYF. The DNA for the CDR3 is TGTGCCAGTAGCCTCGGCCGGGGTAGCACAGATACGCAGTATTTT.

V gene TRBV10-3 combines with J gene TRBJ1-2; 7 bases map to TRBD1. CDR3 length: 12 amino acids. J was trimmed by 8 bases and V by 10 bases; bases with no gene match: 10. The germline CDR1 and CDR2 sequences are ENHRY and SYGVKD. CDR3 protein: CASSHRGEGYTF. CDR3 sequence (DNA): TGTGCCAGCAGCCACAGGGGCGAAGGCTACACCTTC.

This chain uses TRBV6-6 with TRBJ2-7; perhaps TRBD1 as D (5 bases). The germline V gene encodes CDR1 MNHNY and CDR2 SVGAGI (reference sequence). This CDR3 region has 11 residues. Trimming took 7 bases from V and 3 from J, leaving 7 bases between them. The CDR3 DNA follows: TGTGCCAGCACCAGGGACTACGAGCAGTACTTC. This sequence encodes CASTRDYEQYF.

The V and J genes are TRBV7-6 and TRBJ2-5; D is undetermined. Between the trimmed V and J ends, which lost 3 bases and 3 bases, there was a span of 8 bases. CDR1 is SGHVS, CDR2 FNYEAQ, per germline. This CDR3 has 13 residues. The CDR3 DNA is TGTGCCAGCAGCTTCTCTAAAGAAGAGACCCAGTACTTC. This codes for CASSFSKEETQYF. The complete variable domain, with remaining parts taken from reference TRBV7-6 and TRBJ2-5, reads GAGVSQSPRYKVTKRGQDVALRCDPISGHVSLYWYRQALGQGPEFLTYFNYEAQQDKSGLPNDRFSAERPEGSISTLTIQRTEQRDSAMYRCASSFSKEETQYFGPGTRLLVL.

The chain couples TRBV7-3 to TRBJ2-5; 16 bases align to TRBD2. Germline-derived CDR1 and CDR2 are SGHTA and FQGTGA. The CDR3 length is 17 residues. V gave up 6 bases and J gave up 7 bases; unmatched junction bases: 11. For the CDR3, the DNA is TGTGCCAGCAGAGGTACCGGGACTAGCGGGAGGGGGGGGACCCAGTACTTC. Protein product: CASRGTGTSGRGGTQYF.

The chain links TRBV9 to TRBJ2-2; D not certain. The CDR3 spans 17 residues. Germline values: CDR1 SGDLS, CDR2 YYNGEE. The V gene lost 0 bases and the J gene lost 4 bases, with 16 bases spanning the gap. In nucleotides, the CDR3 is TGTGCCAGCAGCGTAGGCCCTGTGGATAGGACCACCGGGGAGCTGTTTTTT. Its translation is CASSVGPVDRTTGELFF.

The CDR3, as DNA: TGTGCCAGCAGCTTCATGGGGATAGGGGGCTATGGCTACACCTTC. Amino acid sequence: CASSFMGIGGYGYTF. The V gene is TRBV5-4, the J gene TRBJ1-2; a possible D gene is TRBD1 (6 bases). The CDR3 is 15 residues long. Germline V gene sequence: CDR1 SGHNT, CDR2 YYREEE (reference sequence). Trimming took off 2 bases at V and 4 bases at J, with 15 bases between the two ends.

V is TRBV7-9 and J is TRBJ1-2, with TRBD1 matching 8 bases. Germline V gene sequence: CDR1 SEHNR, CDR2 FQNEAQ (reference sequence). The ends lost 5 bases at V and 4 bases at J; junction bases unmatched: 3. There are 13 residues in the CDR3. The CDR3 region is CASSQGQVYGYTF. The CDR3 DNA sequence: TGTGCCAGCAGCCAGGGACAGGTCTATGGCTACACCTTC.

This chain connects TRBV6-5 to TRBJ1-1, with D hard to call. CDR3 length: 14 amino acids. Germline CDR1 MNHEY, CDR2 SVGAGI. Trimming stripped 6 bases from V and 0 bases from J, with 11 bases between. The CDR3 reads CASSRWQMNTEAFF. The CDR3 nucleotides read TGTGCCAGCAGCCGATGGCAGATGAACACTGAAGCTTTCTTT.

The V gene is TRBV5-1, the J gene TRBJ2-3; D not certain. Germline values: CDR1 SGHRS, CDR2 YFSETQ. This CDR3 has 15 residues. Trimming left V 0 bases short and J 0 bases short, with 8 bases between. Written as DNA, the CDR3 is TGCGCCAGCAGCTTGGGGTATACTAGCACAGATACGCAGTATTTT. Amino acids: CASSLGYTSTDTQYF.

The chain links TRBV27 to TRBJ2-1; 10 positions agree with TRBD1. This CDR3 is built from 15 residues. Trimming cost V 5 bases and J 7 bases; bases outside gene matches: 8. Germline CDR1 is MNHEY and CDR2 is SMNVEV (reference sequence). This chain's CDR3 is CASSRPRTGGNEQFF. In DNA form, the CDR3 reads TGTGCCAGCAGTAGGCCCCGGACAGGGGGGAATGAGCAGTTCTTC.

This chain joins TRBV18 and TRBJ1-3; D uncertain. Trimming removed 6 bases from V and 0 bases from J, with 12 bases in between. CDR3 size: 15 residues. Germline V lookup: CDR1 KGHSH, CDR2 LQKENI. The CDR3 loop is CASSAGGDSGNTIYF. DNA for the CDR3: TGTGCCAGCTCGGCGGGCGGAGACTCTGGAAACACCATATATTTT.

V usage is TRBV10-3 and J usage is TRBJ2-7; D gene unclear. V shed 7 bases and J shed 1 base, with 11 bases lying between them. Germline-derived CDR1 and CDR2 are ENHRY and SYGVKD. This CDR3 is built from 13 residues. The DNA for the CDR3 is TGTGCCATCATTGCCAATGATTCCTACGAGCAGTACTTC. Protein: CAIIANDSYEQYF.

The CDR3 nucleotides are TGTGCCAGCAGTAAGGACAGGGGGCAGGAGACCCAGTACTTC. Translating it yields CASSKDRGQETQYF. The chain uses TRBV7-2 and TRBJ2-5; TRBD1 matches 11 bases. CDR3 length: 14 amino acids. CDR1 and CDR2 from the germline V gene are SGHTA and FQGNSA. Trimming at V came to 6 bases and at J to 5 bases, leaving 5 bases not matched to a gene.

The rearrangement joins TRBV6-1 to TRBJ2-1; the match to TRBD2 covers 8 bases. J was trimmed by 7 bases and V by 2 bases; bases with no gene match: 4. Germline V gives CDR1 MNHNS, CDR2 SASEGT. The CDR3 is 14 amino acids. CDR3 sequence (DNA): TGTGCCAGCAGTGAACAAACGGGGGGGAATGAGCAGTTCTTC. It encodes CASSEQTGGNEQFF.

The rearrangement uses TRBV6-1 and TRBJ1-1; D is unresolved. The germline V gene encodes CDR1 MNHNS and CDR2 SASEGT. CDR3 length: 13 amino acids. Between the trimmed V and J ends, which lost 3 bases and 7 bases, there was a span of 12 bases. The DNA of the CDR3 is TGTGCCAGCAGTGACCGGGCAATAGGTGAAGCTTTCTTT. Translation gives CASSDRAIGEAFF.

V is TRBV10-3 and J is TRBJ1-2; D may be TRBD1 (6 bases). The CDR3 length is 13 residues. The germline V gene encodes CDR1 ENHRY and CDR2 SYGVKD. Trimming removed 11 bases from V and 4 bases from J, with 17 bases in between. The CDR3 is CALYPGQGYGYTF. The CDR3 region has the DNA TGTGCCCTCTACCCGGGACAAGGCTATGGCTACACCTTC.

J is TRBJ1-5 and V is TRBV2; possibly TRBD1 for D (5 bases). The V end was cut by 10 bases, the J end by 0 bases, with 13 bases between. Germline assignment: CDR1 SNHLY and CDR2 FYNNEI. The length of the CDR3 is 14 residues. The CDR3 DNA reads TGTGCCACCTCGACAGATTTTAGCAATCAGCCCCAGCATTTT. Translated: CATSTDFSNQPQHF.

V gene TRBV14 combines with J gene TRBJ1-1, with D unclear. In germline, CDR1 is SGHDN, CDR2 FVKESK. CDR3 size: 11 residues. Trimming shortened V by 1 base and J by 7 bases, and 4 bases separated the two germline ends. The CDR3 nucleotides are TGTGCCAGCAGCCAAGGGGGTGAAGCTTTCTTT. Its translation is CASSQGGEAFF.

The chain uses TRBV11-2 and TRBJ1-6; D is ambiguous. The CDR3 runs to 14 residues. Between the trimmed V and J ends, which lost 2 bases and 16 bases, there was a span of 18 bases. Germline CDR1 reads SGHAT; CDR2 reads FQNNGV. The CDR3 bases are TGTGCCAGCAGCTTACGGCCCGGACGAGACGGACTCCACTTT. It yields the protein CASSLRPGRDGLHF.

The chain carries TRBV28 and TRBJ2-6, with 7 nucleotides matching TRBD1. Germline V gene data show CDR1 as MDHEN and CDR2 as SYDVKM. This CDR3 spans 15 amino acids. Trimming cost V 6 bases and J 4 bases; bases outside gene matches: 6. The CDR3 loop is CASRTGLLGANVLTF. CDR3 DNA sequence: TGTGCCAGCAGGACAGGGTTACTCGGGGCCAACGTCCTGACTTTC.

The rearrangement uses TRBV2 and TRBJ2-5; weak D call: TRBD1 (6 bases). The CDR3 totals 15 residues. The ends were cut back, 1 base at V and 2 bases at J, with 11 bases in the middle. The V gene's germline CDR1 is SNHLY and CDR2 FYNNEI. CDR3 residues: CASSEGRGLQETQYF. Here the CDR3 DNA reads TGTGCCAGCAGTGAAGGCAGGGGTTTGCAAGAGACCCAGTACTTC.

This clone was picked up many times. DNA for the CDR3: TGCGCCAGCAGTGAGCCGACAGGGAAGGTAGACTACACCTTC. This gives the protein CASSEPTGKVDYTF. The V and J genes are TRBV10-2 and TRBJ1-2, with 7 positions matching TRBD1. The germline CDR1 and CDR2 sequences are WSHSY and SAAADI. With V trimmed by 2 bases and J by 10 bases, 10 bases remained unmatched. The CDR3 loop spans 14 amino acids.

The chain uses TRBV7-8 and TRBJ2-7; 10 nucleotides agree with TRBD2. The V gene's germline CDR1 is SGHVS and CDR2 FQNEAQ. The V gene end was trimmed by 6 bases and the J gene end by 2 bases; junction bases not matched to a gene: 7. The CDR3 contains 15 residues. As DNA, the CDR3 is TGTGCCAGCAGTCTCTTAGCGGGAGGCACCTACGAGCAGTACTTC. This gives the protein CASSLLAGGTYEQYF. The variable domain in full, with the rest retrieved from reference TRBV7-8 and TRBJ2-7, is GAGVSQSPRYKVAKRGQDVALRCDPISGHVSLFWYQQALGQGPEFLTYFQNEAQLDKSGLPSDRFFAERPEGSVSTLKIQRTQQEDSAVYLCASSLLAGGTYEQYFGPGTRLTVT.

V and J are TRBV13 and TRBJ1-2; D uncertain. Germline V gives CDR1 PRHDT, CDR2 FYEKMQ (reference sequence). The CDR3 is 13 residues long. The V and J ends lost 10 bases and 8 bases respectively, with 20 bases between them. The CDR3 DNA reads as TGTGCCACCGGTCTGTATGGCGGCACGGGCTACACCTTC. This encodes CATGLYGGTGYTF.

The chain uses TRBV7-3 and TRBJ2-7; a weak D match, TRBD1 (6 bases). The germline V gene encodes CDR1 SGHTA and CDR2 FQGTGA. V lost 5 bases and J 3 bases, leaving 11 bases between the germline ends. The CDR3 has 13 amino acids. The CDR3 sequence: CASSVQQGYEQYF. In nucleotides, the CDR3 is TGTGCCAGCAGCGTTCAACAGGGCTACGAGCAGTACTTC.

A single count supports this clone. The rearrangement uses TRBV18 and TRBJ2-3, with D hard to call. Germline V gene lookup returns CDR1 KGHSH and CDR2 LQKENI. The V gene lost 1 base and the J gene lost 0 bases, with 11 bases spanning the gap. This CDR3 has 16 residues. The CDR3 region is CASSPLDLASTDTQYF. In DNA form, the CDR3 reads TGTGCCAGCTCACCACTAGACTTGGCTAGCACAGATACGCAGTATTTT.

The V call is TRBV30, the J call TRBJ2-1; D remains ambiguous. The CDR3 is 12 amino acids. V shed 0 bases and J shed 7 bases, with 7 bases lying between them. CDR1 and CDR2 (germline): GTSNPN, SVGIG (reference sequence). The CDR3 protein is CAWSVLGNEQFF. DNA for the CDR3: TGTGCCTGGAGTGTCCTAGGGAATGAGCAGTTCTTC.

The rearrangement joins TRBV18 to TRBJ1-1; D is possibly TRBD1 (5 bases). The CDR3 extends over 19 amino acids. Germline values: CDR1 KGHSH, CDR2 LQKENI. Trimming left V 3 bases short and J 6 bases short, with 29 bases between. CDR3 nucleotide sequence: TGTGCCAGCTCACCTCAAATAGGGCCGGCTGTTGAGCCGGGGGCTGAAGCTTTCTTT. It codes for CASSPQIGPAVEPGAEAFF.

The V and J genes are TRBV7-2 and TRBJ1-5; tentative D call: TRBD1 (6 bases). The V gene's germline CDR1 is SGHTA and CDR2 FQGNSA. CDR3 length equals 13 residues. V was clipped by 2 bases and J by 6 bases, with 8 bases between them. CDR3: CASSLRGSQPQHF. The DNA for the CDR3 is TGTGCCAGCAGCTTAAGGGGGAGTCAGCCCCAGCATTTT. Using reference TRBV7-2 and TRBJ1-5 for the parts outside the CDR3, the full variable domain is GAGVSQSPSNKVTEKGKDVELRCDPISGHTALYWYRQSLGQGLEFLIYFQGNSAPDKSGLPSDRFSAERTGGSVSTLTIQRTQQEDSAVYLCASSLRGSQPQHFGDGTRLSIL.